The sample holds a few counts of the clone carrying this TCR beta chain. Antigen specificity is unknown. This sample is drawn from a study of molecular identifiers for immune sequencing clone quantification. The germline V gene encodes CDR1 ENHRY and CDR2 SYGVKD. Trimming cost V 10 bases and J 0 bases, with 18 bases left between them. The CDR3 runs to 15 residues. Study conclusions and caveats: Investigators reportedly could detect spiked Jurkat TCR RNA from one cell among over 900,000 naive cells.

One entry per CDR3 protein results from TCRdb running MiXCR on the PCR reads. The sample consists of roughly 320,000 distinct CDR3 sequences, roughly 24% of them appearing once. This receptor was identified in a human donor in good health. Some libraries in this study had Jurkat cell RNA spiked in. Sequences were obtained from naive CD8+ T cells from blood, with Jurkat cell RNA spiked in. As for subset: FACS-sorted CD8+CD4-CCR7+CD45RA+ naive T cells. This chain uses TRBV10-3 with TRBJ2-5, with D possibly being TRBD1 or TRBD2 (6 bases each). The CDR3 reads CATNGGPGYQETQYF. The CDR3 nucleotides are TGTGCCACCAATGGGGGGCCGGGGTACCAAGAGACCCAGTACTTC.